The rows below give T cell receptor beta chains drawn from one sample of a study of T cells expressing NK-cell markers. TCRdb reanalyzed the 5' RACE reads, giving one entry per CDR3 protein sequence and no DNA. Here the sample table reports about 160,000 distinct CDR3 sequences. The sequenced material came from blood T cells: a sorted CD56 or NKG2C T cell subset, CD4+ or CD8+ T cells, or bulk PBMC T cells (not recorded which). These receptors originate from a woman between 18 and 69 years old in good health. CDR3s include the opening cysteine and the closing phenylalanine or tryptophan. Fields, in order: V gene, J gene, CDR3 protein.

TRBV24-1	TRBJ2-1	CATSDRTSGVYNEQFF
TRBV12-3/TRBV12-4	TRBJ1-1	CASSFPTEAFF
TRBV3-1	TRBJ2-7	CASSLEGQGTYEQYF
TRBV30	TRBJ2-3	CAWGRRRADTQYF
TRBV2	TRBJ2-3	CASSWGTSGITDTQYF
TRBV29-1	TRBJ1-2	CSVEDLGKTSYGYTF
TRBV3-1	TRBJ2-7	CASSHRGPDWRDRSYEQYF
TRBV5-1	TRBJ1-1	CASSLGRDRGVTEAFF
TRBV7-2	TRBJ2-3	CASSLDLSWDTQYF
TRBV20-1	TRBJ2-2	CSASGSDNSGELFF
TRBV9	TRBJ2-1	CASSPGQGGYLEQFF